These T cell receptor beta chains were read from a single sample in a study of cytomegalovirus exposure and HLA in healthy donors. Generated by immunoSEQ multiplex PCR, the TCRdb table keeps only in-frame clones and is missing some. The sample includes approximately 160,000 clones, roughly two thirds of them seen just once. The sequenced sample consisted of PBMCs. These receptors were collected from a woman aged 35 to 49 in good health and CMV-seropositive. The CDR3 runs from the conserved cysteine through the conserved F or W. The D gene is left open where the match is weak. Some rows mark clone size as missing; the rest say once, few, many or name a class of expanded clone.

TRBV15	NA	TRBD2	TRBJ2-2	CATSRDRRLAGEMPGELFF	TGTGCCACCAGCAGAGATCGGAGACTAGCGGGAGAAATGCCCGGGGAGCTGTTTTTT
TRBV23-1	NA	NA	TRBJ1-1	CASSQSRDPWGAFF	TGCGCCAGCAGTCAATCCCGGGATCCTTGGGGAGCTTTCTTT
TRBV7-3	NA	TRBD2	TRBJ2-2	CASSFGLAGAGELFF	TGTGCCAGCAGCTTTGGACTAGCGGGGGCCGGGGAGCTGTTTTTT
TRBV11-2	NA	TRBD2	TRBJ2-7	CASSLLAVDYEQYF	TGTGCCAGCAGCTTACTAGCGGTGGACTACGAGCAGTACTTC
TRBV13	NA	TRBD1	TRBJ2-7	CASSPKGDSRYEQYF	TGTGCCAGCAGCCCCAAGGGGGACAGTCGGTACGAGCAGTACTTC
TRBV7-9	NA	NA	TRBJ2-7	CASNEDSSYEQYF	TGTGCCAGCAACGAGGATAGCTCCTACGAGCAGTACTTC
TRBV28	once	NA	TRBJ2-3	CASSSPGANTDTQYF	TGTGCCAGCAGTTCCCCCGGAGCGAACACAGATACGCAGTATTTT
TRBV6-6	NA	NA	TRBJ1-2	CASIARGDGYGYTF	TGTGCCAGCATAGCCAGGGGAGATGGCTATGGCTACACCTTC
TRBV16	NA	TRBD1	TRBJ1-5	CASSQSPGQGSSNQPQHF	TGTGCCAGCAGCCAATCCCCGGGACAGGGATCTTCAAATCAGCCCCAGCATTTT
TRBV9	few	NA	TRBJ1-4	CASSLGQINEKLFF	TGTGCCAGCAGCTTAGGACAGATTAATGAAAAACTGTTTTTT
TRBV7-7	NA	NA	TRBJ2-2	CASSSLRGKTGELFF	TGTGCTAGCAGCTCCCTTCGGGGGAAAACCGGGGAGCTGTTTTTT
TRBV7-9	NA	NA	TRBJ1-2	CASSLGGNRAYGYTF	TGTGCCAGCAGCTTAGGAGGTAACAGGGCCTATGGCTACACCTTC
TRBV7-9	few	TRBD1	TRBJ1-1	CASSYRGRGTEAFF	TGTGCCAGCAGCTACAGGGGGCGCGGCACTGAAGCTTTCTTT
TRBV28	NA	NA	TRBJ1-1	CASSAGAGGITEAFF	TGTGCCAGCAGTGCGGGAGCGGGGGGTATCACTGAAGCTTTCTTT
TRBV5-6	NA	TRBD2	TRBJ2-3	CASSSVRESGALSTDTQYF	TGTGCCAGCAGCTCGGTGAGAGAAAGCGGGGCCCTTAGCACAGATACGCAGTATTTT
TRBV7-2	few	NA	TRBJ1-1	CASSDRSPEAFF	TGTGCCAGCAGCGACAGGAGCCCTGAAGCTTTCTTT
TRBV6-5	NA	TRBD1	TRBJ1-2	CASRVTGVGGYTF	TGTGCCAGCAGAGTGACAGGGGTCGGTGGCTACACCTTC
TRBV5-4	few	TRBD1	TRBJ2-7	CASSLGVTGEINYEQYF	TGTGCCAGCAGCTTGGGGGTCACAGGGGAGATTAACTACGAGCAGTACTTC
TRBV4-3	NA	NA	TRBJ1-2	CASSQESFTGDYGYTF	TGCGCCAGCAGCCAAGAGAGCTTCACGGGTGACTATGGCTACACCTTC
TRBV10-3	once	TRBD2	TRBJ2-1	CAISERGGQNNEQFF	TGTGCCATCAGTGAGCGCGGGGGGCAAAACAATGAGCAGTTCTTC
TRBV5-6	medium-sized	NA	TRBJ2-5	CASSSERVQETQYF	TGTGCCAGCAGCTCGGAGCGGGTTCAAGAGACCCAGTACTTC
TRBV5-1	NA	TRBD1	TRBJ2-7	CASSVGQASSYEQYF	TGCGCCAGCAGCGTGGGACAGGCTAGCTCCTACGAGCAGTACTTC
TRBV11-2	NA	TRBD2	TRBJ2-1	CASSPLGGGLYNEQFF	TGTGCCAGCAGCCCGCTCGGGGGGGGGCTCTACAATGAGCAGTTCTTC
TRBV28	once	NA	TRBJ1-1	CASSYGDLGNGEAFF	TGTGCCAGCAGTTACGGGGATTTGGGGAACGGTGAAGCTTTCTTT
TRBV13	NA	NA	TRBJ2-5	CASSLPGLKKETQYF	TGTGCCAGCAGCTTACCGGGACTGAAAAAAGAGACCCAGTACTTC
TRBV5-6	few	NA	TRBJ1-3	CASRSAGDNARSGNTIYF	TGTGCCAGCAGATCCGCCGGGGATAACGCTAGATCTGGAAACACCATATATTTT
TRBV5-5	NA	NA	TRBJ1-5	CATPFCPGGYQPQHF	TGTGCCACCCCCTTTTGCCCGGGAGGGTATCAGCCCCAGCATTTT
TRBV20-1	NA	TRBD1	TRBJ2-1	CSAPGDRAQFF	TGCAGTGCTCCGGGGGACAGGGCGCAGTTCTTC
TRBV4-2	NA	TRBD2	TRBJ2-5	CASRLLAGGDQETQYF	TGTGCCAGCAGATTACTAGCGGGGGGCGACCAAGAGACCCAGTACTTC
TRBV28	once	TRBD1	TRBJ1-6	CASRGQGPRSYNSPLHF	TGTGCCAGCAGGGGACAGGGGCCAAGGTCCTATAATTCACCCCTCCACTTT
TRBV19	NA	NA	TRBJ2-2	CASTLLEANTGELFF	TGTGCCAGTACCTTACTAGAGGCGAACACCGGGGAGCTGTTTTTT
TRBV7-2	NA	TRBD1	TRBJ2-7	CASSFSWTGREQYF	TGTGCCAGCAGCTTTTCATGGACAGGCCGGGAGCAGTACTTC
TRBV11-1	NA	TRBD1	TRBJ2-7	CASSMDRGGYYEQYF	TGTGCCAGCAGCATGGACAGGGGAGGGTATTACGAGCAGTACTTC
TRBV4-3	NA	NA	TRBJ1-1	CASSQAPGKNTEAFF	TGCGCCAGCAGCCAAGCCCCAGGGAAGAACACTGAAGCTTTCTTT
TRBV27	NA	TRBD1	TRBJ2-1	CASSPTPGTGVDEQFF	TGTGCCAGCAGTCCAACCCCCGGGACAGGGGTGGATGAGCAGTTCTTC
TRBV7-8	NA	NA	TRBJ2-7	CASSLVRVKPYEQYF	TGTGCCAGCAGCTTAGTTCGCGTTAAACCCTACGAGCAGTACTTC
TRBV29-1	NA	TRBD1	TRBJ2-1	CSALGWTGENEQFF	TGCAGCGCATTGGGGTGGACAGGGGAGAATGAGCAGTTCTTC
TRBV21-1	NA	NA	TRBJ2-3	CARSLGLAGDSTDTQYF	TGTGCCAGATCCCTAGGTCTAGCGGGGGATAGCACAGATACGCAGTATTTT
TRBV4-1	NA	TRBD2	TRBJ2-1	CASSQVAGVGNEQFF	TGCGCCAGCAGCCAGGTAGCGGGAGTGGGGAATGAGCAGTTCTTC
TRBV5-4	few	NA	TRBJ2-7	CASSLNGPYEQYF	TGTGCCAGCAGCTTAAACGGTCCCTACGAGCAGTACTTC
TRBV18	once	NA	TRBJ1-1	CASSFQGSMNTEAFF	TGTGCCAGCTCATTCCAGGGATCAATGAACACTGAAGCTTTCTTT
TRBV19	few	TRBD1	TRBJ1-1	CASSRRTGGMNTEAFF	TGTGCCAGTAGTAGGAGGACAGGGGGGATGAACACTGAAGCTTTCTTT
TRBV6-1	NA	TRBD2	TRBJ2-5	CASNQGLAGEETQHF	TGTGCCAGCAACCAGGGACTAGCGGGAGAAGAGACCCAGCACTTC
TRBV11-2	NA	TRBD2	TRBJ2-7	CASRNLAGGEQYF	TGTGCCAGCAGAAATCTAGCGGGAGGCGAGCAGTACTTC
TRBV10-2	NA	NA	TRBJ1-2	CASSDVEGAYGYTF	TGCGCCAGCAGTGACGTCGAAGGGGCCTATGGCTACACCTTC
TRBV19	NA	TRBD1	TRBJ2-7	CASSTPGTGGYEQYF	TGTGCCAGTAGTACACCCGGGACAGGGGGTTACGAGCAGTACTTC
TRBV7-9	few	TRBD1	TRBJ1-5	CASSLAGTGGFGNQPQHF	TGTGCCAGCAGCTTGGCCGGGACAGGGGGATTCGGCAATCAGCCCCAGCATTTT
TRBV2	NA	NA	TRBJ1-1	CASRLRGMNTEAFF	TGTGCCAGCAGGCTTAGGGGGATGAACACTGAAGCTTTCTTT
TRBV27	NA	TRBD1	TRBJ1-2	CASRAGTGGDYGYTF	TGTGCCAGCAGGGCCGGGACAGGGGGCGACTATGGCTACACCTTC
TRBV10-3	NA	TRBD2	TRBJ2-3	CATRGSGGAGDTQYF	TGTGCCACCCGGGGTAGCGGGGGGGCTGGTGATACGCAGTATTTT
TRBV5-1	NA	TRBD1	TRBJ2-7	CASSLRDRGYEQYF	TGCGCCAGCAGCTTGCGGGACAGGGGTTACGAGCAGTACTTC
TRBV11-2	NA	TRBD2	TRBJ2-7	CASRREREPSYEQYF	TGTGCCAGCAGGAGGGAGCGGGAGCCTTCCTACGAGCAGTACTTC
TRBV2	few	NA	TRBJ2-7	CASSDLGLREQYF	TGTGCCAGCAGTGATTTGGGTTTGCGGGAGCAGTACTTC
TRBV5-4	few	NA	TRBJ1-4	CASSQAGGTPNEKLFF	TGTGCCAGCAGCCAGGCGGGTGGTACTCCAAATGAAAAACTGTTTTTT
TRBV2	NA	TRBD2	TRBJ2-2	CASRLTSGGAGELFF	TGTGCCAGCAGACTGACTAGCGGGGGGGCCGGGGAGCTGTTTTTT